The text below deals with one T cell receptor (beta chain). This clone was seen a single time. No cognate antigen has been identified for it. No base-level quality is on record; no much larger clone is a single base apart. The CDR3 runs 13 amino acids, cysteine and phenylalanine included. The CDR3 DNA has 39 bases and is translated from base 1. The germline V gene provides CDR1 KGHDR and CDR2 SFDVKD. V is trimmed back by 1 base and J by 11 bases, and the junction contains 3 bases that no gene match accounts for. Participants in the prospective study were aged roughly 18 to 100 years, lived in about two dozen United States geographic areas, and enrolled through a virtual design. Cohort assignment in the prospective study relied on participant-reported clinical history from a screening survey and a study questionnaire. Recovered participants in ImmuneRACE Cohort 3 were defined as having two consecutive negative NP/OP PCR tests, clearance from a healthcare professional, or resolution of symptoms. In the prospective study, whole blood, serum and a nasopharyngeal or oropharyngeal swab were collected from each participant by mobile phlebotomists. Over a roughly 2-month period, participants in the prospective study had the option of providing additional blood draws and questionnaires. Prospective study blood samples were shipped either frozen or at room temperature before DNA extraction.

TCRbeta CDR3 regions were amplified from genomic DNA using the immunoSEQ Assay, a bias-controlled multiplex PCR. The paper's processing steps were these. Within the assay, amplification of reference gene primers was used to estimate how many nucleated cells each sample contained. To quantify the absolute abundance of each unique TCRbeta CDR3 rearrangement, sequence reads were collapsed and filtered. For each sample, productive Simpson clonality was calculated as the square root of Simpson's diversity index over productive rearrangements. TCRdb provides this immuneACCESS table in a form limited to in-frame rearrangements. Some clones are lacking; in checked studies, under half of them reflect an unresolved V gene, and why the rest are absent is not known. That table furnishes V, J and clone size, whereas the DNA furnished D and trimming. The sample contains about 150,000 clones, around 80% of them found a single time. Under 9.5% of the sample rests with the top ten.

This specimen comes from a study of blood T cell repertoires in COVID-19 (dated by TCRdb to about 2020). The study in broad terms: Collaborator samples came from the United States, Italy and Spain and covered acute and convalescent phases of COVID-19. Nearly every sample came with metadata listing a de-identified subject ID, COVID-19 status, age in years and sex. HLA class I and class II types, where available, came from metadata supplied by the sample provider rather than from assay-based typing. Subjects who had been exposed to COVID-19, were actively infected with it, or had recovered from it provided the deeply sampled blood TCRbeta repertoires that made up the dataset. The material from the prospective study consisted of cDNA or gDNA derived from T cells, B-cell-depleted T cells, or PBMCs. Samples came from the ongoing ImmuneRACE study (first 160 participants) plus 1,254 subjects from 6 global collaborators. The repertoires were made available in a free public database intended to serve as a resource for research on the immune response to SARS-CoV-2.

The investigation overall reported the following: The quantity of clinical and demographic metadata differed by source and by participant and was supplied without curation.

The rearrangement joined TRBV24-1 to TRBJ2-3; the central 9 bases match TRBD1. Sequencing was carried out using PBMCs or T cells enriched from blood (not recorded which). The receptor was derived from a man between 50 and 59 years old who had recovered from COVID-19. This receptor carries the CDR3 CATSDFGQGMQYF. In nucleotides, the sequence is TGTGCCACCAGTGATTTTGGACAGGGGATGCAGTATTTT.